A single sample gave rise to the 20 T cell receptor beta chains below, sequenced in a study of T cells in Graves' hyperthyroidism and ophthalmopathy. Amplification of TCR beta CDR3 regions was performed using RNA transcripts as template. Researchers ran a first-round RT-PCR on the TCR CDR3 using the HTBI primer set. In TCRdb, the multiplex PCR reads were re-called with MiXCR into one record per CDR3 protein. The sample has about 380,000 distinct CDR3 sequences; around a sixth are singletons. The sequenced sample consisted of blood. Receptors originate from a man aged 18 to 29 with Graves' ophthalmopathy.

The sample holds many counts of this clonotype. V gene TRBV11-2 combines with J gene TRBJ2-1; 11 bases match TRBD2. J was trimmed by 6 bases and V by 5 bases; bases with no gene match: 6. The CDR3 is made up of 15 amino acids. Germline assignment: CDR1 SGHAT and CDR2 FQNNGV. This CDR3 is CASSALAGGVNEQFF. DNA for the CDR3: TGTGCCAGCAGCGCTCTAGCGGGGGGTGTCAATGAGCAGTTCTTC.

This clonotype showed up many times. This rearrangement joins TRBV10-3 to TRBJ2-5; TRBD2 aligns across 16 bases. V lost 10 bases and J lost 2; bases outside the gene matches: 4. Germline assignment: CDR1 ENHRY and CDR2 SYGVKD. There are 15 residues in the CDR3. The CDR3 here is CATGTSGGAQETQYF. The CDR3 region has the DNA TGTGCCACCGGGACTAGCGGGGGGGCTCAAGAGACCCAGTACTTC.

This clonotype was detected only once. The chain employs TRBV19 and TRBJ2-1; unclear D gene. The germline gives CDR1 LNHDA, CDR2 SQIVND (reference sequence). This CDR3 has 13 residues. Deletions cut 0 bases from V and 10 bases from J, with 10 bases between. CDR3 nucleotides: TGTGCCAGTAGTATAGATTTTCTGCAGGAGCAGTTCTTC. It codes for CASSIDFLQEQFF.

V usage is TRBV5-1 and J usage is TRBJ1-6, with 8 bases that match TRBD1. CDR1 is SGHRS and CDR2 is YFSETQ in the germline V gene. The junction had 7 bases not matched to a gene; V was cut back by 1 base and J by 10 bases. CDR3 length: 15 residues. The CDR3 DNA is TGCGCCAGCAGCTTGTCAAGGACAGGGTACTCACCCCTCCACTTT. Residues: CASSLSRTGYSPLHF.

This clonotype was detected many times. The genes are TRBV27 and TRBJ2-3; 16 nucleotides agree with TRBD2. This CDR3 is 18 amino acids long. The trim removed 3 bases at V and 6 bases at J, leaving 9 bases unmatched. Germline lookup yields CDR1 MNHEY and CDR2 SMNVEV (reference sequence). CDR3 in DNA: TGTGCCAGCAGTTTTCAACTGGGACTAGCGGGGGGGGCCGATACGCAGTATTTT. Residues: CASSFQLGLAGGADTQYF.

This clonotype was counted many times. The chain is built from TRBV7-2 and TRBJ2-1; 7 positions match TRBD2. CDR1 and CDR2 from the germline V gene are SGHTA and FQGNSA. V was pared by 7 bases and J by 1 base, with 7 bases of the junction left unmatched. This CDR3 region has 15 residues. The CDR3 bases are TGTGCCAGCAACCGGGGGGAGACGTCCTACAATGAGCAGTTCTTC. It codes for CASNRGETSYNEQFF.

This clonotype was seen many times. This chain connects TRBV15 to TRBJ1-1; no reliable D call. Between the trimmed V and J ends, which lost 5 bases and 0 bases, there was a span of 16 bases. Germline loops: CDR1 LNHNV, CDR2 YYDKDF (reference sequence). CDR3 length: 16 amino acids. CDR3 loop: CATSAGGELLNTEAFF. The CDR3 region has the DNA TGTGCCACCAGCGCAGGCGGAGAATTATTGAACACTGAAGCTTTCTTT. The complete variable domain, with remaining parts taken from reference TRBV15 and TRBJ1-1, reads DAMVIQNPRYQVTQFGKPVTLSCSQTLNHNVMYWYQQKSSQAPKLLFHYYDKDFNNEADTPDNFQSRRPNTSFCFLDIRSPGLGDTAMYLCATSAGGELLNTEAFFGQGTRLTVV.

The rearrangement uses TRBV20-1 and TRBJ2-1; D may be TRBD1 or TRBD2 (5 bases each). V lost 6 bases and J 4 bases, leaving 19 bases between the germline ends. This CDR3 comprises 15 residues. The germline CDR1 and CDR2 sequences are DFQATT and SNEGSKA (reference sequence). In DNA, the CDR3 is TGCAGTGCCTCAACCGGGACCAGTCTATACAATGAGCAGTTCTTC. Translation gives CSASTGTSLYNEQFF.

The V call is TRBV4-1, the J call TRBJ1-1; D remains unclear. This CDR3 has 16 amino acids. Trimming took 1 base from V and 5 from J, leaving 17 bases between them. Looked up from germline, CDR1 is MGHRA and CDR2 is YSYEKL. CDR3: CASSQADHSLLTEAFF. DNA of the CDR3: TGCGCCAGCAGCCAAGCTGATCACAGCCTGTTAACTGAAGCTTTCTTT.

J is TRBJ2-3 and V is TRBV19; TRBD1 agrees at 7 bases. The junction had 10 bases not matched to a gene; V was cut back by 10 bases and J by 6 bases. The germline V gene has CDR1 LNHDA and CDR2 SQIVND (reference sequence). This CDR3 spans 13 amino acids. The CDR3 protein is CATMDRFYDTQYF. In nucleotides, the CDR3 is TGTGCCACAATGGACAGGTTCTACGATACGCAGTATTTT.

The chain has TRBV10-3 and TRBJ1-1, with D maybe TRBD1 (5 bases). Germline V CDR1 and CDR2: ENHRY, SYGVKD. V was cut by 4 bases and J by 5 bases, with 17 bases left in between. This CDR3 spans 15 amino acids. The CDR3 sequence is CAISGSHGGKTEAFF. DNA of the CDR3: TGTGCCATCAGTGGTTCACATGGGGGGAAAACTGAAGCTTTCTTT.

The rearrangement links TRBV19 to TRBJ2-7; maybe TRBD2 (5 bases). The V end was cut by 5 bases, the J end by 0 bases, with 11 bases between. CDR1 is LNHDA and CDR2 is SQIVND in the germline V gene (reference sequence). The CDR3 runs to 14 residues. The CDR3 DNA follows: TGTGCCAGTAGTTCGACCGGGGACTCCTACGAGCAGTACTTC. Its protein product is CASSSTGDSYEQYF.

This clonotype was observed a handful of times. The gene calls are TRBV6-5 and TRBJ2-1; TRBD2 aligns across 9 bases. The CDR3 totals 15 residues. The V segment lost 0 bases and the J segment 5 bases; nucleotides outside the gene matches: 2. Germline loops: CDR1 MNHEY, CDR2 SVGAGI. As DNA, the CDR3 is TGTGCCAGCAGTTACTCTAGCGGGGGCAACAATGAGCAGTTCTTC. Its translation: CASSYSSGGNNEQFF.

This sequence joins TRBV5-1 and TRBJ1-5, with D tentatively TRBD1 (6 bases). Germline CDR1 SGHRS, CDR2 YFSETQ. CDR3 length: 15 residues. Trimming shortened V by 4 bases and J by 2 bases, and 13 bases separated the two germline ends. In DNA, the CDR3 is TGCGCCAGCAGCCCGAAGGAGGGGGGCAATCAGCCCCAGCATTTT. It encodes CASSPKEGGNQPQHF.

This clonotype was picked up a small number of times. The chain combines TRBV27 with TRBJ2-5; TRBD2 matches at 7 bases. Trimming took 5 bases from V and 12 from J; bases not matched to a gene: 18. The length of the CDR3 is 15 residues. The germline V gene encodes CDR1 MNHEY and CDR2 SMNVEV (reference sequence). CDR3 residues: CASSPNPPPGRDKYF. CDR3 DNA: TGTGCCAGCAGTCCTAACCCCCCCCCGGGGAGGGATAAGTACTTC.

Remarks on this clonotype: The junction departs from the called germline gene at one end, perhaps through a read error. The CDR3 sequence is CASSLDRGYGSTIYF. The CDR3 nucleotides read TGTGCCAGCAGTTTAGACAGGGGATATGGAAGCACCATATATTTT. V usage is TRBV28 and J usage is TRBJ1-3, with TRBD1 identical over 8 bases. This CDR3 is 15 amino acids long. Germline loops: CDR1 MDHEN, CDR2 SYDVKM.

V is TRBV4-2 and J is TRBJ2-3; tentative D call: TRBD2 (6 bases). There are 17 residues in the CDR3. V was trimmed by 4 bases and J by 2 bases, leaving 19 bases between them. Germline V gene sequence: CDR1 LGHNA, CDR2 YNFKEQ. In DNA, the CDR3 is TGTGCCAGCAGCCCCCTGACTAGGCGGGCCAACACAGATACGCAGTATTTT. Its protein is CASSPLTRRANTDTQYF.

This clonotype was observed many times. This sequence joins TRBV12-3 or TRBV12-4 and TRBJ2-3; a weak D match, TRBD2 (5 bases). The CDR3 length is 15 residues. Trimming removed 5 bases from V and 0 bases from J, with 12 bases in between. The CDR3 DNA reads as TGTGCCAGCAGTCGGACGGAGGCTAGCACAGATACGCAGTATTTT. This sequence encodes CASSRTEASTDTQYF.

This clonotype was recorded many times. The chain joins TRBV3-1 to TRBJ1-2; weak D call: TRBD1 (6 bases). CDR1 is LGHDT, CDR2 YNNKEL, per germline (reference sequence). CDR3 length: 13 residues. V gave up 3 bases and J gave up 6 bases, with 11 bases separating them. CDR3 protein: CASSHGDNNGYTF. The CDR3 nucleotides read TGTGCCAGCAGCCACGGGGACAACAATGGCTACACCTTC.

This clonotype was detected ten times or more. This chain connects TRBV5-1 to TRBJ1-1; perhaps TRBD1 as D (5 bases). The CDR3 has 12 amino acids. Germline CDR1 reads SGHRS; CDR2 reads YFSETQ. Trimming left V 0 bases short and J 8 bases short, with 8 bases between. The CDR3 DNA is TGCGCCAGCAGCTTGGAACGGGGGGAAGCTTTCTTT. Protein product: CASSLERGEAFF.